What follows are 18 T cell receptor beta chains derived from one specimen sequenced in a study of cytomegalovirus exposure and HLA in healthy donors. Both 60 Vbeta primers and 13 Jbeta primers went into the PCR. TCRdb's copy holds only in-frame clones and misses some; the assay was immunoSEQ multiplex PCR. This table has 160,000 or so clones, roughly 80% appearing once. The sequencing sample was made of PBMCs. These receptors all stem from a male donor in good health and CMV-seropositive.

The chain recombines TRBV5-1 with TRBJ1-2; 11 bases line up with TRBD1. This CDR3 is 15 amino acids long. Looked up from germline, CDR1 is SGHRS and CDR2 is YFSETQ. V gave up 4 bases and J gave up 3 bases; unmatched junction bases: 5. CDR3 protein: CASSLGTGGDYGYTF. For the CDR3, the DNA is TGCGCCAGCAGCCTGGGGACAGGGGGGGACTATGGCTACACCTTC.

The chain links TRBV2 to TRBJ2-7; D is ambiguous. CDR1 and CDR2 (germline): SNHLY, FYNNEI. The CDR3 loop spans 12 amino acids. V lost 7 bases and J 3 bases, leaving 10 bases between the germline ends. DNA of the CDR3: TGTGCCAGCACCTTGGGCGTCTACGAGCAGTACTTC. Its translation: CASTLGVYEQYF.

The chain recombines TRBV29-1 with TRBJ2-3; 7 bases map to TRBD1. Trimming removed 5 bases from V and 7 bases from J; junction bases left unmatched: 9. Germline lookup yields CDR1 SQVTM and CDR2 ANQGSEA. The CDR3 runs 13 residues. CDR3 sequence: CSVKGARLYTQYF. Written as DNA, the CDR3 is TGCAGCGTTAAGGGGGCCCGTCTATATACGCAGTATTTT.

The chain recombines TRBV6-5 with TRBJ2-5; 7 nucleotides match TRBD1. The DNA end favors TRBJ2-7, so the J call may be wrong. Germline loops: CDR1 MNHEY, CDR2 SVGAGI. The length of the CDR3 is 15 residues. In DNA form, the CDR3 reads TGTGCCAGCAGTTCGGGACAGTTTCCCGGATACGAGCAGTACTTC. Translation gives CASSSGQFPGYEQYF.

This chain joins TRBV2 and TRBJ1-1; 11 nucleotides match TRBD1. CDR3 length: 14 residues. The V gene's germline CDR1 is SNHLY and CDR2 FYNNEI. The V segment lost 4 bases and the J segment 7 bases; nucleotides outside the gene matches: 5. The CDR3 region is CASSARTGGLEAFF. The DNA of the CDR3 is TGTGCCAGCAGTGCTAGGACAGGGGGCCTTGAAGCTTTCTTT. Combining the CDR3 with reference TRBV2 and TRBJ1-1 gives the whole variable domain EPEVTQTPSHQVTQMGQEVILRCVPISNHLYFYWYRQILGQKVEFLVSFYNNEISEKSEIFDDQFSVERPDGSNFTLKIRSTKLEDSAMYFCASSARTGGLEAFFGQGTRLTVV.

The CDR3 sequence is CASRGTVSNQPQHF. DNA of the CDR3: TGTGCCAGTAGAGGGACAGTAAGCAATCAGCCCCAGCATTTT. The rearrangement links TRBV19 to TRBJ1-5, with 7 bases lining up with TRBD1. Looked up from germline, CDR1 is LNHDA and CDR2 is SQIVND (reference sequence). The V and J ends lost 6 bases and 1 base, in that order; junction bases with no gene match: 3. The CDR3 is made up of 14 amino acids.

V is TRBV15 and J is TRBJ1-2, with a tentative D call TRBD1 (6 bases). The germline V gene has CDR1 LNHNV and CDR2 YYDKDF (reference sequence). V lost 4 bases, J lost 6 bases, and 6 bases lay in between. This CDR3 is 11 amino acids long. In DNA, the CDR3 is TGTGCCACCAGCAACAGGGATGGCTACACCTTC. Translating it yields CATSNRDGYTF.

CDR3 sequence (DNA): TGTGCCAGCAGCCAAGGGAGTTGGGAAGAGACCCAGTACTTC. It encodes CASSQGSWEETQYF. The J gene is TRBJ2-5, the V gene TRBV7-9; the D gene is possibly TRBD2 (5 bases). Trimming shortened V by 5 bases and J by 3 bases, and 13 bases separated the two germline ends. Germline V gene lookup returns CDR1 SEHNR and CDR2 FQNEAQ (reference sequence). The CDR3 spans 14 residues.

The CDR3 nucleotides read TGTGCCTGGGCGAGGGGACAGGGGAGGAACAATGAGCAGTTCTTC. Translation gives CAWARGQGRNNEQFF. This chain connects TRBV30 to TRBJ2-1; TRBD1 matches at 10 bases. Germline lookup yields CDR1 GTSNPN and CDR2 SVGIG (reference sequence). There are 15 residues in the CDR3. V dropped 5 bases and J dropped 5; count of bases not matched to a gene: 9.

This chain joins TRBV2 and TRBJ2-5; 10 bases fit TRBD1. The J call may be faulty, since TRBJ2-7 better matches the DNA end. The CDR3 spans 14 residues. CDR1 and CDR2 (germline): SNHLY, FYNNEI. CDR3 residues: CATEGTGDPYEQYF. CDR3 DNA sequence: TGTGCCACGGAGGGGACAGGGGACCCCTACGAGCAGTACTTC.

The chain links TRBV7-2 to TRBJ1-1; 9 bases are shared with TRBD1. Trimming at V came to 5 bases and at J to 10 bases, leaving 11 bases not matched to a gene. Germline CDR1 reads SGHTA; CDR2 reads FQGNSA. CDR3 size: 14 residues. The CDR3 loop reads CASSPDRGKERAFF. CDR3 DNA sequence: TGTGCCAGCAGCCCGGACAGGGGAAAAGAAAGAGCTTTCTTT.

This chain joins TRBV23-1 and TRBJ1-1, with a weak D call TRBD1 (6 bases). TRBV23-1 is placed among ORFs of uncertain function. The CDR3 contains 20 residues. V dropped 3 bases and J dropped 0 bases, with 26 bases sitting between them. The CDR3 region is CASSHTSQGPDSRMNTEAFF. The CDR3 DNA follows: TGCGCCAGCAGTCATACTTCACAGGGTCCCGATTCCCGTATGAACACTGAAGCTTTCTTT.

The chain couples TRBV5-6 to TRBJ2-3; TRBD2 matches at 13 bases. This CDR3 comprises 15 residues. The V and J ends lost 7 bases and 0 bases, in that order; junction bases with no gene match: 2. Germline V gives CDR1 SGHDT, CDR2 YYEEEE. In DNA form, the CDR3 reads TGTGCCAGCCGGACTAGCGGGGGTAGCACAGATACGCAGTATTTT. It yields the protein CASRTSGGSTDTQYF. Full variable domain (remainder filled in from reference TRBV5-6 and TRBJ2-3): DAGVTQSPTHLIKTRGQQVTLRCSPKSGHDTVSWYQQALGQGPQFIFQYYEEEERQRGNFPDRFSGHQFPNYSSELNVNALLLGDSALYLCASRTSGGSTDTQYFGPGTRLTVL.

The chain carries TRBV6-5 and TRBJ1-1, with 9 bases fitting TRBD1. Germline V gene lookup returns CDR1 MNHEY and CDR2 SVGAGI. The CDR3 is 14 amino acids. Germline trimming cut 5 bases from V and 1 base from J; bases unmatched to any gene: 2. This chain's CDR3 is CASSRTGENTEAFF. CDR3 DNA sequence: TGTGCCAGCAGTAGGACAGGGGAGAACACTGAAGCTTTCTTT.

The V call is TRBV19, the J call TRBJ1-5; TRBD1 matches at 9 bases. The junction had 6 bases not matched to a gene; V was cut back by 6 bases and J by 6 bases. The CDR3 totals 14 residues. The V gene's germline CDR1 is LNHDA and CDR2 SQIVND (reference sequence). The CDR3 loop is CASRKGQGGQPQHF. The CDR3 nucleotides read TGTGCCAGTAGGAAGGGACAGGGAGGTCAGCCCCAGCATTTT.

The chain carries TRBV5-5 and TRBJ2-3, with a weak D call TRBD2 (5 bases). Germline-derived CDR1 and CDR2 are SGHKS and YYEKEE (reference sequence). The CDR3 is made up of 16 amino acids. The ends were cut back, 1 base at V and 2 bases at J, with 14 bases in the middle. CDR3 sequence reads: CASSLRGRLVTDTQYF. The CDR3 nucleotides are TGTGCCAGCAGCTTGCGAGGGCGCCTGGTCACAGATACGCAGTATTTT.

CDR3 residues: CASSLVTGGKKTQYF. For the CDR3, the DNA is TGTGCCAGCAGCTTAGTAACAGGGGGAAAAAAGACCCAGTACTTC. The chain joins TRBV7-8 to TRBJ2-5; 8 bases match TRBD1. Trimming took 1 base from V and 6 from J; bases not matched to a gene: 7. This CDR3 comprises 15 residues. Germline CDR1 SGHVS, CDR2 FQNEAQ.

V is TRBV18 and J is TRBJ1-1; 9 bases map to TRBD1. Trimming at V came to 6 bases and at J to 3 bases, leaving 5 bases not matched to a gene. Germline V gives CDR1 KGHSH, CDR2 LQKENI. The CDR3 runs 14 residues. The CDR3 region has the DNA TGTGCCAGCTCCCGGGACAGGGAGGACACTGAAGCTTTCTTT. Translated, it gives CASSRDREDTEAFF.